The next 6 T cell receptor beta chains were all read from a single sample in a study of beta chain features in type 1 diabetes. No antigen is known for these receptors. Investigators reverse transcribed all isolated RNA, so they sequenced expressed TCRB transcripts. The table came from immunoSEQ multiplex PCR; TCRdb's copy has only in-frame clones and leaves some out. The top ten clones hold about 0.64% of a sample with 400,000 or so clones, around 10% of them seen once. General study findings and limits: Patients with Type 1 diabetes showed moderately but significantly shorter TCRB CDR3s in all four CD4+ subsets.

Sequencing input: central memory CD4+ T cells from blood. Receptors originate from a man aged 30 to 39 with type 1 diabetes.

The V call is TRBV29-1, the J call TRBJ2-7; D may be TRBD1 (5 bases). The CDR3 runs 11 residues. Germline CDR1 and CDR2: SQVTM and ANQGSEA. Trimming removed 3 bases at V and 3 bases at J, with 6 bases between. The DNA of the CDR3 is TGCAGCGTTGAGACAGACTACGAGCAGTACTTC. Translated: CSVETDYEQYF.

The V call is TRBV28, the J call TRBJ2-1, with D possibly matching TRBD2 (5 bases). Germline V gives CDR1 MDHEN, CDR2 SYDVKM. V was shortened by 7 bases and J by 0 bases, with 10 bases between the two germline ends. The CDR3 totals 14 residues. CDR3 DNA sequence: TGTGCCAGCAAGGACTCGAGCTCCTACAATGAGCAGTTCTTC. It yields the protein CASKDSSSYNEQFF.

V and J are TRBV7-2 and TRBJ1-1; the match to TRBD1 covers 10 bases. The CDR3 is 15 amino acids. The J segment lost 4 bases and the V segment lost 5 bases, leaving 7 bases of the junction unmatched. Germline V lookup: CDR1 SGHTA, CDR2 FQGNSA. The CDR3 region is CASSHRDRGGTEAFF. The CDR3 DNA reads TGTGCCAGCAGCCACCGGGACAGGGGAGGCACTGAAGCTTTCTTT.

This clone has more than one count but fewer than ten. The chain employs TRBV28 and TRBJ2-6; TRBD1 matches 7 bases. V was clipped by 6 bases and J by 1 base; unmatched bases: 0. The CDR3 sequence is 14 residues long. CDR1 MDHEN and CDR2 SYDVKM come from the germline V gene. As DNA, the CDR3 is TGTGCCAGCAGGACAGGGTCTGGGGCCAACGTCCTGACTTTC. This encodes CASRTGSGANVLTF.

This chain uses TRBV2 with TRBJ2-5; D might be TRBD1 or TRBD2, each matching 5 bases. Germline CDR1 SNHLY, CDR2 FYNNEI. Trimming stripped 6 bases from V and 2 bases from J, with 10 bases between. CDR3 length: 13 residues. Here the CDR3 reads CASSRDGQETQYF. CDR3 nucleotide sequence: TGTGCCAGCAGCAGGGACGGGCAAGAGACCCAGTACTTC.

This chain uses TRBV7-9 with TRBJ2-5; 10 nucleotides agree with TRBD2. With 2 bases clipped from V and 2 bases from J, the junction kept 14 bases outside the gene matches. Germline lookup yields CDR1 SEHNR and CDR2 FQNEAQ (reference sequence). The CDR3 length is 19 residues. CDR3 nucleotide sequence: TGTGCCAGCAGCTTAATGGGAGCGGGAGGGCCTCAACCGCAAGAGACCCAGTACTTC. Protein: CASSLMGAGGPQPQETQYF. Using reference TRBV7-9 and TRBJ2-5 for the parts outside the CDR3, the full variable domain is DTGVSQNPRHKITKRGQNVTFRCDPISEHNRLYWYRQTLGQGPEFLTYFQNEAQLEKSRLLSDRFSAERPKGSFSTLEIQRTEQGDSAMYLCASSLMGAGGPQPQETQYFGPGTRLLVL.